The 21 T cell receptor gamma chains given below trace back to one sample, sequenced in a study of γδ T cells in repeated Plasmodium falciparum infection. Flow sorting of PBMC yielded separate Vgamma9/Vdelta2+ and Vdelta2-negative gammadelta T cell populations for bulk repertoire analysis. TCRdb reprocessed the multiplex PCR reads through CATT. The sample consists of a few thousand gamma-chain clones, roughly 3.5% of them appearing once. Sequencing used gamma-delta T cells from blood. The origin of the receptors is a pool of human donors (malaria-infected and uninfected, not separated).

This clone occurred a few times. The TCRdb protein, from a much larger clone, departs from this DNA's translation at residue 15, likely by read error; the protein shown derives from the DNA. The chain carries TRGV9 and TRGJP. The CDR3 runs 17 residues. Germline assignment: CDR1 GITISATS and CDR2 ISYDGTV (reference sequence). CDR3 in amino acids: CALWEVHAELGKKIRVF. Written as DNA, the CDR3 is TGTGCCTTGTGGGAGGTGCACGCGGAGTTGGGCAAAAAAATCAGGGTATTT.

The genes are TRGV9 and TRGJP. The J gene comes from matching the DNA to germline here; TCRdb lacks it. V was pared by 3 bases and J by 3 bases, with 8 bases of the junction left unmatched. The CDR3 covers 18 residues. The germline gives CDR1 GITISATS, CDR2 ISYDGTV (reference sequence). CDR3 DNA: TGTGCCTTGTGGGAGAGAACCCCGCAAGAGTTGGGCAAAAAAATCAAGGTATTT. It codes for CALWERTPQELGKKIKVF.

This clone is classed as medium-sized. Additional DNA sequences in this sample encode the identical CDR3. This chain joins TRGV9 and TRGJP. V lost 2 bases, J lost 4 bases, and 5 bases stayed unmatched. Germline assignment: CDR1 GITISATS and CDR2 ISYDGTV (reference sequence). This CDR3 comprises 17 residues. This CDR3 is CALWEALQELGKKIKVF. The DNA of the CDR3 is TGTGCCTTGTGGGAGGCCCTCCAAGAGTTGGGCAAAAAAATCAAGGTATTT.

The chain joins TRGV9 to TRGJP. The J gene, absent from TCRdb, was called here by matching the DNA to germline. This CDR3 is 16 amino acids long. With 6 bases clipped from V and 2 bases from J, the junction kept 4 bases outside the gene matches. Germline V gene lookup returns CDR1 GITISATS and CDR2 ISYDGTV (reference sequence). The CDR3 DNA reads as TGTGCCTTGTGGAAGCGGCAAGAGTTGGGCAAAAAAATCAAGGTATTT. It specifies CALWKRQELGKKIKVF.

In its sample, this clone is medium-sized (0.01 to 0.1%). The chain couples TRGV9 to TRGJ1 or TRGJ2. The trim removed 5 bases at V and 7 bases at J, leaving 5 bases unmatched. Germline CDR1 and CDR2: GITISATS and ISYDGTV (reference sequence). The CDR3 totals 11 residues. This CDR3 reads CALWAVYKKLF. DNA for the CDR3: TGTGCCTTGTGGGCAGTATATAAGAAACTCTTT.

The table lists this clone with many counts. The CDR3 sequence is CALWEVHNFMEELGKKIKVF. Written as DNA, the CDR3 is TGTGCCTTGTGGGAGGTGCACAATTTTATGGAAGAGTTGGGCAAAAAAATCAAGGTATTT. The gene calls are TRGV9 and TRGJP. V was clipped by 0 bases and J by 5 bases; unmatched bases: 13. The CDR3 is 20 amino acids. Germline V gives CDR1 GITISATS, CDR2 ISYDGTV (reference sequence).

This clone was found a few times. The protein given by TCRdb reflects a much larger clone and differs at residue 11 from this DNA's translation, likely from a read error; the protein shown is the DNA's translation. The chain uses TRGV9 and TRGJP. The CDR3 has 18 residues. CDR1 is GITISATS and CDR2 is ISYDGTV in the germline V gene (reference sequence). CDR3 protein: CALWEAQDQESGKKIKVF. For the CDR3, the DNA is TGTGCCTTGTGGGAGGCTCAAGATCAAGAGTCGGGCAAAAAAATCAAGGTATTT.

Concerning this clone: TCRdb lists the protein of a much larger clone for this DNA, which differs at residue 11, so this is likely a read error; the protein given here is translated from the DNA itself. V is TRGV9 and J is TRGJP. CDR3 length: 16 residues. Per germline, CDR1 GITISATS and CDR2 ISYDGTV (reference sequence). CDR3 in amino acids: CALWEEKELGEKIKVF. In DNA, the CDR3 is TGTGCCTTGTGGGAGGAAAAAGAGTTGGGCGAAAAAATCAAGGTATTT.

Only a few counts were recorded for this clone. The protein held in TCRdb is that of a much larger clone and does not match this DNA's translation at residue 3, likely because of a read error; the protein shown is translated from the DNA. The chain joins TRGV4 to TRGJ1 or TRGJ2. This CDR3 contains 15 residues. Per germline, CDR1 EGSTGY and CDR2 YDSYTSSV. CDR3 nucleotides: TGTGCCATCTGGGATGGGCCAGGGGATTATTATAAGAAACTCTTT. Residues: CAIWDGPGDYYKKLF.

Concerning this clone itself: TCRdb's entry gives the protein of a much larger clone, which mismatches this DNA's translation at residue 8, likely from a read error; the protein reported here is translated from the DNA. This chain uses TRGV9 with TRGJP. This CDR3 comprises 17 residues. Germline CDR1 GITISATS, CDR2 ISYDGTV (reference sequence). V lost 2 bases, J lost 6 bases, and 7 bases stayed unmatched. DNA of the CDR3: TGTGCCTTGTGGGAGGCGACGCTAGAGTTGGGCAAAAAAATCAAGGTATTT. Its translation is CALWEATLELGKKIKVF.

This clone is medium-sized (0.01 to 0.1%). It is likely a read error: a sequence one base away is far more abundant. Other DNA sequences of this sample code for an identical CDR3. The chain carries TRGV9 and TRGJP. CDR3 length equals 16 residues. Germline values: CDR1 GITISATS, CDR2 ISYDGTV (reference sequence). The CDR3 is CALWEPQELGKKIKVF. CDR3 nucleotide sequence: TGTGCCCTGTGGGAACCACAAGAGTTGGGCAAAAAAATCAAGGTATTT.

There are a few counts of this clone. A far larger clone is just one base off, so this is likely a read error. The V gene reported is TRGV5; the J gene is uncalled. The CDR3 loop spans 11 amino acids. In germline, CDR1 is VINAFY, CDR2 YDVSNSKD. The CDR3: CATWDKYKKLF. The CDR3 DNA follows: TGTGCCACCTGGGACAAGTATAAGAAGCTCTTT.

This clone is medium-sized by share. The V and J genes are TRGV3 and TRGJ1 or TRGJ2. Germline V gene lookup returns CDR1 VTNTFY and CDR2 YDVSTARD (reference sequence). The CDR3 sequence is 13 residues long. V shed 2 bases, J shed 7 bases, and the junction held 8 bases outside the gene matches. The CDR3 nucleotides read TGTGCCACCTGGGACAAGCCCCGCTATAAGAAACTCTTT. Translating it yields CATWDKPRYKKLF.

This clone appeared a few times. Since a far larger clone is one base different, this is likely a read error. Other DNA sequences from this sample encode an identical CDR3 as well. V gene TRGV3 combines with J gene TRGJP2. No J segment appears in TCRdb, so it was assigned here by matching the sequence to germline. This CDR3 has 18 residues. In germline, CDR1 is VTNTFY, CDR2 YDVSTARD (reference sequence). The junction had 11 bases not matched to a gene; V was cut back by 1 base and J by 0 bases. The DNA for the CDR3 is TGTGCCACCTGGGACAGACTCCCATTATATAGTAGTGATTGGATCAAGACGTTT. As protein: CATWDRLPLYSSDWIKTF.

This clone was recorded a few times. The protein held in TCRdb is that of a much larger clone and does not match this DNA's translation at residue 6, likely because of a read error; the protein shown is translated from the DNA. The chain is built from TRGV9 and TRGJ1 or TRGJ2. The J gene, left out of TCRdb, was set here by checking the DNA against germline. This CDR3 is 15 amino acids long. In germline, CDR1 is GITISATS, CDR2 ISYDGTV (reference sequence). V lost 5 bases and J lost 1; bases outside the gene matches: 11. The DNA for the CDR3 is TGTGCCTTGTGGGGTTCGCCCCTCAATTATTATAAGAAACTCTTT. This codes for CALWGSPLNYYKKLF.

This chain links TRGV9 with TRGJ1 or TRGJ2. TCRdb is silent on the J gene; assignment here came from matching the DNA to germline. Germline CDR1 GITISATS, CDR2 ISYDGTV (reference sequence). The junction had 9 bases not matched to a gene; V was cut back by 0 bases and J by 10 bases. The length of the CDR3 is 13 residues. CDR3 sequence: CALWEVPLKKKLF. The DNA for the CDR3 is TGTGCCTTGTGGGAGGTGCCTCTTAAAAAGAAACTCTTT.

This clone appeared a few times. TCRdb has a much larger clone's protein, which differs at residue 9 from the translation of this DNA, likely because of a read error; what is shown is the protein translated from the DNA. The genes are TRGV4 and TRGJ1 or TRGJ2. No J gene is reported in TCRdb; it was inferred here by comparing the DNA with germline. The CDR3 length is 13 residues. V gave up 3 bases and J gave up 9 bases; unmatched junction bases: 11. Germline lookup yields CDR1 EGSTGY and CDR2 YDSYTSSV. The CDR3 DNA reads TGTGCCACCTGGGATTACGGCGAAGTTAAGAAACTCTTT. It codes for CATWDYGEVKKLF.

This sequence joins TRGV9 and TRGJP. The J gene, missing from TCRdb, was assigned here through DNA to germline matching. Germline V gene lookup returns CDR1 GITISATS and CDR2 ISYDGTV (reference sequence). After removal of 0 bases from V and 3 bases from J, the junction contained 11 bases not matched to a gene. The CDR3 contains 20 residues. Written as DNA, the CDR3 is TGTGCCTTGTGGGAGGTGCACTCGGCCGCGCAAGAGTTGGGCAAAAAAATCAAGGTATTT. This codes for CALWEVHSAAQELGKKIKVF.

Concerning this clone itself: The TCRdb protein, from a much larger clone, departs from this DNA's translation at residue 7, likely by read error; the protein shown derives from the DNA. The chain links TRGV9 to TRGJ1 or TRGJ2. The V gene's germline CDR1 is GITISATS and CDR2 ISYDGTV (reference sequence). The CDR3 has 13 residues. The junction had 6 bases not matched to a gene; V was cut back by 3 bases and J by 4 bases. The CDR3 coding sequence is TGTGCCTTGTGGGAGCCACAGTATTATAAGAAACTCTTT. Residues: CALWEPQYYKKLF.

This chain uses TRGV9 with TRGJP. The J gene was not available in TCRdb and was assigned here by matching the DNA to germline segments. Germline assignment: CDR1 GITISATS and CDR2 ISYDGTV (reference sequence). The CDR3 consists of 17 residues. Unmatched junction bases numbered 5, after V lost 2 bases and J lost 4 bases. CDR3 DNA sequence: TGTGCCTTGTGGGAGGCAAATCAAGAGTTGGGCAAAAAAATCAAGGTATTT. Translation gives CALWEANQELGKKIKVF.

Worth noting for this clone: A far larger clone differs by one base, so this is likely a read error. In the same sample, other DNA sequences code for this CDR3. The V and J genes are TRGV9 and TRGJP. This CDR3 has 17 residues. Germline CDR1 GITISATS, CDR2 ISYDGTV (reference sequence). With 4 bases clipped from V and 9 bases from J, the junction kept 12 bases outside the gene matches. CDR3 sequence: CALWDQGEGLGKKIKVF. CDR3 DNA: TGTGCCTTGTGGGATCAGGGAGAGGGGTTGGGCAAAAAAATCAAGGTATTT.